This T cell receptor (beta chain) was sequenced for a study of blood T cell repertoires in COVID-19. In the study overall: Researchers got acute and convalescent COVID-19 samples from the United States, Italy and Spain. PBMCs, B-cell-depleted T cells, or T cells were the source of the cDNA or gDNA that made up the material.

The germline V gene encodes CDR1 KGHSH and CDR2 LQKENI. The CDR3 has 13 residues. Trimming left V 3 bases short and J 7 bases short, with 10 bases between. Seattle patient enrollment occurred during active infection, with longitudinal follow-up thereafter. Original processing notes: Amplification with reference gene primers provided the estimates of nucleated cell counts. Profiled with immunoSEQ multiplex PCR; TCRdb holds only in-frame clones, not every one. That table gives V, J and clone size, and the DNA gave D and trimming. Of some 120,000 clones listed, approximately 85% are singletons. This sequence joins TRBV18 and TRBJ1-5, with D possibly TRBD1 on 5 matching bases. This clonotype originated in an elderly woman with COVID-19, enrolled during active disease. The sequencing sample was made of peripheral blood. CDR3 sequence reads: CASSPGGAQPQHF. The CDR3 DNA is TGTGCCAGCTCACCCGGCGGGGCCCAGCCCCAGCATTTT.